Listed below are T cell receptor beta chains from one sample, sequenced in a study of identical twins. TCRdb independently ran MiXCR on the 5' RACE reads; one entry per CDR3 protein. The data contain hundreds of thousands of distinct CDR3 sequences, approximately 22% of them singletons. This sample was also put to use in a study of T cells expressing NK-cell markers.

Sequenced input: PBMCs. Receptors originate from a woman between 18 and 29 years old in good health. Each CDR3 is given with its conserved first and last residue.

TRBJ1-1 TRBV20-1 CSARGLGRGGFVNEAFF
TRBJ1-1 TRBV12-3/TRBV12-4 CASTSRRENTEAFF
TRBJ2-5 TRBV4-2 CASSQLLAGETQYF
TRBJ1-2 TRBV29-1 CSVGATASGGYTF
TRBJ2-1 TRBV7-3 CASRLLRTGDEQFF
TRBJ2-3 TRBV10-1 CASSEGATDTQYF
TRBJ2-3 TRBV12-3/TRBV12-4 CASTPADTDTQYF
TRBJ2-2 TRBV12-3/TRBV12-4 CASSFLAGRTGELFF
TRBJ2-2 TRBV7-9 CASSWRGLRKNTGELFF
TRBJ2-7 TRBV7-9 CASSSPGRNTYEQYF
TRBJ2-7 TRBV5-1 CASSLLPETSYEQYF
TRBJ1-1 TRBV20-1 CSARRGYMNTEAFF
TRBJ2-3 TRBV11-3 CASSPRLAGGNTQYF
TRBJ1-4 TRBV6-1 CASSSKPTDEKLFF
TRBJ2-5 TRBV9 CASSPGLRSPETQYF
TRBJ2-3 TRBV5-6 CASSLGRGGFGTQYF
TRBJ2-7 TRBV20-1 CSAPHSERGGRYEQYF
TRBJ2-2 TRBV20-1 CSARLAGELFF
TRBJ2-7 TRBV20-1 CSARDLKLAGGPSEQYF
TRBJ2-1 TRBV12-3/TRBV12-4 CASSLVGGGTPLEFF
TRBJ1-4 TRBV7-7 CASSLEPDRGFTNEKLFF
TRBJ1-2 TRBV20-1 CRAGTYYGYTF
TRBJ2-1 TRBV7-6 CASSLVGQGSSYNEQFF
TRBJ2-5 TRBV20-1 CSARSLAGVQETQYF
TRBJ2-3 TRBV5-1 CASRSPRDDTQYF
TRBJ1-5 TRBV5-5 CASSRSWGGNQPQHF
TRBJ2-5 TRBV27 CASSQRGQETQYF
TRBJ2-7 TRBV5-1 CASSLSQTAYEQYF
TRBJ2-3 TRBV20-1 CSARLAGDPDTQYF
TRBJ2-7 TRBV20-1 CSARVIAGEQYF
TRBJ1-2 TRBV20-1 CSATRKQGANTF
TRBJ1-1 TRBV6-5 CASSYLQQGTEAFF
TRBJ2-1 TRBV6-5 CASSYSNRFVGDNEQFF
TRBJ1-6 TRBV7-6 CASSLGGDREESPLHF
TRBJ1-1 TRBV12-3/TRBV12-4 CASSKTGGITEAFF
TRBJ2-1 TRBV6-5 CASSYSAQDEQFF
TRBJ2-3 TRBV20-1 CSARGAGPHTDTQYF
TRBJ2-7 TRBV12-3/TRBV12-4 CASSPGPLTHEQYF
TRBJ2-5 TRBV20-1 CSARSLKETQYF
TRBJ1-2 TRBV20-1 CSASLLGNGYTF
TRBJ2-7 TRBV7-9 CASSPQESSYEQYF
TRBJ2-3 TRBV27 CASSWLYQEGTDTQYF
TRBJ2-7 TRBV29-1 CSVERAGEQYF
TRBJ2-7 TRBV5-1 CASASSSVSYEQYF
TRBJ1-5 TRBV4-2 CASSQEGRDNQPQHF
TRBJ1-1 TRBV12-3/TRBV12-4 CASSFTGLNTEAFF
TRBJ2-5 TRBV12-3/TRBV12-4 CASSSDLGSQTGTQYF
TRBJ2-3 TRBV25-1 CASSESGTRSTDTQYF
TRBJ1-2 TRBV12-3/TRBV12-4 CASSFRGGGYGYTF
TRBJ2-5 TRBV5-8 CALGAGTKTETQYF
TRBJ2-7 TRBV12-3/TRBV12-4 CASTLTTGNHEQYF
TRBJ2-7 TRBV12-3/TRBV12-4 CASSLFGGYEQYF
TRBJ2-3 TRBV4-3 CASSHYMTGDTQYF
TRBJ2-2 TRBV9 CASSAGGLAGVSGELFF
TRBJ2-5 TRBV29-1 CSGWTSGGEGETQYF
TRBJ2-3 TRBV12-3/TRBV12-4 CASSLMGGSTDTQYF
TRBJ2-3 TRBV3-1 CASSQVSIRGTQYF
TRBJ2-1 TRBV12-3/TRBV12-4 CASSLERYNEQLF
TRBJ1-3 TRBV7-2 CASSPRGRGDTIYF
TRBJ1-5 TRBV7-9 CASSPKPHF